A single sample gave rise to the 8 T cell receptor beta chains below, sequenced in a study of T cell repertoires in cytomegalovirus infection. No antigen has been identified for these receptors. MiXCR, run by TCRdb on the reads, gives a single entry per CDR3 protein. This table holds about 150,000 distinct CDR3 sequences, around 30% found once. The specimen comprised CD8+ T cells from cultured PBMCs, sampled from culture after CMV antigen stimulation. The receptors here all came from a human donor in good health (CMV status not recorded). Some clones in this sample may be carry-over from other donors' samples.

The chain carries TRBV5-1 and TRBJ2-5, with 9 bases identical to TRBD2. J gave up 3 bases and V 7 bases, and 7 bases lay outside the gene matches. The CDR3 loop spans 14 amino acids. Germline V lookup: CDR1 SGHRS, CDR2 YFSETQ. The CDR3 is CASRSAGGEETQYF. CDR3 nucleotides: TGCGCCAGCCGGTCAGCGGGGGGAGAAGAGACCCAGTACTTC.

The chain has TRBV12-3 or TRBV12-4 and TRBJ2-1; D assignment may be TRBD1 or TRBD2 (6 bases each). Trimming removed 6 bases at V and 9 bases at J, with 30 bases between. This CDR3 region has 18 residues. CDR3 DNA: TGTGCCAGCAGCCCCTTCATAAATCAGGGTAATGGAGGGGGTGAGCAGTTCTTC. Its protein is CASSPFINQGNGGGEQFF.

This clonotype was counted at least ten times. V usage is TRBV12-3 or TRBV12-4 and J usage is TRBJ1-1, with D possibly TRBD1 on 6 matching bases. The CDR3 consists of 14 residues. V was clipped by 5 bases and J by 4 bases, with 14 bases between them. The CDR3 loop reads CASSNGQWGTEAFF. CDR3 DNA sequence: TGTGCCAGCAGTAACGGACAGTGGGGCACTGAAGCTTTCTTT.

This chain joins TRBV18 and TRBJ2-2; tentatively, D is TRBD2 (5 bases). The CDR3 length is 18 residues. With 3 bases removed from V and 1 base from J, the gap between germline ends came to 18 bases. Germline assignment: CDR1 KGHSH and CDR2 LQKENI. The CDR3 DNA is TGTGCCAGCTCACCCCTATACGGGGAATATCAGAACACCGGGGAGCTGTTTTTT. It is translated as CASSPLYGEYQNTGELFF.

This clonotype was seen a few times. As DNA, the CDR3 is TGTGCCAGCAGCTTCTTACGGGCCGGGGAGCTGTTTTTT. Protein product: CASSFLRAGELFF. V is TRBV7-9 and J is TRBJ2-2, with D unresolved. CDR1 SEHNR and CDR2 FQNEAQ come from the germline V gene (reference sequence). CDR3 length: 13 residues. V lost 3 bases and J lost 6, with 8 bases in between.

The rearrangement joins TRBV24-1 to TRBJ1-4; possibly TRBD1 for D (6 bases). CDR3 length: 16 residues. Deletions cut 6 bases from V and 3 bases from J, with 16 bases between. Germline CDR1 KGHDR, CDR2 SFDVKD. CDR3 loop: CATSSGHGGANEKLFF. DNA for the CDR3: TGTGCCACCAGTTCGGGACACGGAGGTGCTAATGAAAAACTGTTTTTT.

The chain uses TRBV28 and TRBJ1-5; D might be TRBD1 (5 bases). The length of the CDR3 is 15 residues. V was clipped by 5 bases and J by 3 bases, with 14 bases between them. Germline CDR1 reads MDHEN; CDR2 reads SYDVKM. The CDR3 loop is CASSKGRGSNQPQHF. For the CDR3, the DNA is TGTGCCAGCAGTAAGGGTCGGGGGTCCAATCAGCCCCAGCATTTT.

This clonotype was seen only a few times. The chain links TRBV19 to TRBJ1-2, with a tentative D call TRBD1 (6 bases). Deletions cut 5 bases from V and 8 bases from J, with 15 bases between. The CDR3 sequence is 13 residues long. Germline assignment: CDR1 LNHDA and CDR2 SQIVND (reference sequence). The CDR3 bases are TGTGCCAGTAGTGCCGGGACACCTGGAGGCTACACCTTC. It yields the protein CASSAGTPGGYTF. The complete variable domain, with remaining parts taken from reference TRBV19 and TRBJ1-2, reads DGGITQSPKYLFRKEGQNVTLSCEQNLNHDAMYWYRQDPGQGLRLIYYSQIVNDFQKGDIAEGYSVSREKKESFPLTVTSAQKNPTAFYLCASSAGTPGGYTFGSGTRLTVV.